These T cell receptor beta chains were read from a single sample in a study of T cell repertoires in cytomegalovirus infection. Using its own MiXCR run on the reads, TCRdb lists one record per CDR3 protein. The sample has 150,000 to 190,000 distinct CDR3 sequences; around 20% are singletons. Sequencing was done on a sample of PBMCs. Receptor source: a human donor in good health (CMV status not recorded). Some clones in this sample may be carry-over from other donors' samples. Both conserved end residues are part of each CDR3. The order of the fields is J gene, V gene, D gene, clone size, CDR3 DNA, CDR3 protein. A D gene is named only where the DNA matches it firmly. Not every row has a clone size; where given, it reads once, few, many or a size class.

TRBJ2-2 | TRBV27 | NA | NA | TGTGCCAGCAGTTTATTAGGGGTCGCGAACACCGGGGAGCTGTTTTTT | CASSLLGVANTGELFF
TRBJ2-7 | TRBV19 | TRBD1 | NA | TGTGCCAGTAGTGGGAGGACAGGGCTAATGAACGAGCAGTACTTC | CASSGRTGLMNEQYF
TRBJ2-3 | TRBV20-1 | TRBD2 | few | TGCAGTGCTAGAGATCGGGGACTAGCTCTCGCAGATACGCAGTATTTT | CSARDRGLALADTQYF
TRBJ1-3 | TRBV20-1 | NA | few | TGCAGTGCCGCGGGGCCGGCAAGTAACACCATATATTTT | CSAAGPASNTIYF
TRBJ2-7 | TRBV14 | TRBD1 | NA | TGTGCCAGCAGCCAAGGGACAGGGGTTACCTACGAGCAGTACTTC | CASSQGTGVTYEQYF
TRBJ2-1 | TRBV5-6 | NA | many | TGTGCCAGCAGCTGGGGTGACTATGAGCAGTTCTTC | CASSWGDYEQFF
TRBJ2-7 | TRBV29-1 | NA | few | TGCAGCACAAAGATGGGGGCGGAAACTTACGAGCAGTACTTC | CSTKMGAETYEQYF
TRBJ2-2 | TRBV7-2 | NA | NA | TGTGCCAGCAGCTTAGAACCCCGCACCGGGGAGCTGTTTTTT | CASSLEPRTGELFF
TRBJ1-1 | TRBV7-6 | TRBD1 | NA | TGTGCCAGCAGCGAAGACAGGGGCACTGAAGCTTTCTTT | CASSEDRGTEAFF
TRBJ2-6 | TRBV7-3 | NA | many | TGTGCCAGCAGCCGGGACATCTCTGGGGCCAACGTCCTGACTTTC | CASSRDISGANVLTF
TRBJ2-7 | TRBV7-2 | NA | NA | TGTGCCAGCAGCCACGACAGTTACGAGCAGTACTTC | CASSHDSYEQYF
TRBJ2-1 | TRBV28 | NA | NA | TGTGCCAGCAGTTTATCAGGCTACTACAATGAGCAGTTCTTC | CASSLSGYYNEQFF
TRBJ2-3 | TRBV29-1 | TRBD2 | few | TGCAGCGTTGCCAGCGGGGGTAGCACAGATACGCAGTATTTT | CSVASGGSTDTQYF
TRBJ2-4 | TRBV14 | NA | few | TGTGCCAGCAGCCAAGTACGGGGGATTCAGTACTTC | CASSQVRGIQYF
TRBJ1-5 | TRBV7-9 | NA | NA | TGTGCCAGCAGCCGATGGGGGGGGGGGCAGCCCCAGCATTTT | CASSRWGGGQPQHF